This is a list of T cell receptor beta chains from one sample in a study of blood T cells in healthy people across ages. TCRdb fed the 5' RACE reads into MiXCR, producing one record per CDR3 protein. The repertoire holds some 750,000 distinct CDR3 sequences, with approximately 22% as singletons. Material for sequencing was blood. The receptors come from a man aged 65-85 years in good health. Both conserved end residues are part of each CDR3. The order of the fields is J gene, V gene, CDR3 protein.

j_gene: TRBJ1-3
v_gene: TRBV12-3/TRBV12-4
CDR3aa: CASSLRGAGNTIYF

j_gene: TRBJ2-7
v_gene: TRBV25-1
CDR3aa: CASSEGRGASYEQYF

j_gene: TRBJ1-5
v_gene: TRBV20-1
CDR3aa: CSARDGWTGGNQPQHF

j_gene: TRBJ2-4
v_gene: TRBV24-1
CDR3aa: CATSGDRNIQYF

j_gene: TRBJ2-7
v_gene: TRBV5-1
CDR3aa: CASSLGQGAALEQYF

j_gene: TRBJ1-6
v_gene: TRBV3-1
CDR3aa: CASSQGGIRNSPLHF

j_gene: TRBJ2-7
v_gene: TRBV11-2
CDR3aa: CASSFRGQYEQYF

j_gene: NA
v_gene: TRBV15
CDR3aa: CATSRSRRGSNNEQFF

j_gene: TRBJ2-7
v_gene: TRBV15
CDR3aa: CATSRGGIQTYEQYF

j_gene: TRBJ2-6
v_gene: TRBV7-2
CDR3aa: CASSPLAGGVSGANVLTF

j_gene: TRBJ2-3
v_gene: TRBV5-1
CDR3aa: CASSSYILGTSGGTDTQYF

j_gene: TRBJ2-1
v_gene: TRBV7-2
CDR3aa: CASSPRTSGRDNEQFF

j_gene: TRBJ1-1
v_gene: TRBV29-1
CDR3aa: CSVPGRRAFF

j_gene: TRBJ2-5
v_gene: TRBV3-1
CDR3aa: CASSQDLYETQYF

j_gene: TRBJ1-6
v_gene: TRBV12-3/TRBV12-4
CDR3aa: CASRGAGTGNSPLHF

j_gene: TRBJ1-4
v_gene: TRBV7-8
CDR3aa: CASSLSRFPPDKWEKLFF

j_gene: TRBJ2-1
v_gene: TRBV14
CDR3aa: CASSPVTGIGYNEQFF

j_gene: TRBJ2-2
v_gene: TRBV19
CDR3aa: CASSRTMRTGELFF

j_gene: TRBJ2-5
v_gene: TRBV6-1
CDR3aa: CASSKLAGVKGETQYF

j_gene: TRBJ1-1
v_gene: TRBV27
CDR3aa: CASSLSGGTGVTEAFF

j_gene: TRBJ1-2
v_gene: TRBV11-2
CDR3aa: CASSDSYNYGYTF

j_gene: TRBJ2-1
v_gene: TRBV5-1
CDR3aa: CASRFTGVDEQFF

j_gene: TRBJ2-5
v_gene: TRBV11-2
CDR3aa: CASSLVSSGRGGGTQYF

j_gene: TRBJ1-2
v_gene: TRBV6-1
CDR3aa: CASLPGQANHGYTF

j_gene: TRBJ2-6
v_gene: TRBV6-5
CDR3aa: CASSYSAYSGANVLTF

j_gene: TRBJ2-3
v_gene: TRBV6-5
CDR3aa: CASRPGHHTDTQYF

j_gene: TRBJ1-2
v_gene: TRBV5-6
CDR3aa: CASSPDSGHGSGYTF

j_gene: TRBJ1-3
v_gene: TRBV20-1
CDR3aa: CSARVGFPLSGNTIYF

j_gene: TRBJ1-2
v_gene: TRBV5-1
CDR3aa: CASSYTGGLNYGYTF

j_gene: TRBJ2-3
v_gene: TRBV9
CDR3aa: CASSVLGGRADTQYF

j_gene: TRBJ2-5
v_gene: TRBV5-6
CDR3aa: CASSLETVRETQYF

j_gene: TRBJ1-5
v_gene: TRBV6-5
CDR3aa: CASRDSYSNQPQHF

j_gene: TRBJ2-3
v_gene: TRBV21-1
CDR3aa: CASSKMTRRDADTQYF

j_gene: TRBJ2-1
v_gene: TRBV11-3
CDR3aa: CASSLSSGRPNEQFF

j_gene: TRBJ2-5
v_gene: TRBV5-1
CDR3aa: CASKDSPGETQYF

j_gene: TRBJ1-2
v_gene: TRBV4-1
CDR3aa: CASSQAEGVGYGYTF

j_gene: TRBJ2-2
v_gene: TRBV5-1
CDR3aa: CASSLGLGPNTGELFF

j_gene: TRBJ2-3
v_gene: TRBV24-1
CDR3aa: CATSDQGLGTDTQYF

j_gene: TRBJ1-5
v_gene: TRBV7-3
CDR3aa: CASSSTGGSGKNQPQHF